Listed below are T cell receptor beta chains from one sample, sequenced in a study of blood T cells in healthy people across ages. TCRdb fed the 5' RACE reads into MiXCR, producing one record per CDR3 protein. The data contain 1.5 million to 2 million distinct CDR3 sequences, around half of them singletons. Sequencing used blood. These receptors were collected from a woman in her 40s in good health. CDR3s include the opening cysteine and the closing phenylalanine or tryptophan. The D gene is left open where the match is weak. Clone size, where shown, is once, few, many, or a class for clones that have expanded.

CDR3nt | CDR3aa | v_gene | d_gene | j_gene | abundance
TGCGCCAGCAGCCAAGATCCTAGGGTGGGTGGCTACACCTTC | CASSQDPRVGGYTF | TRBV4-1 | - | TRBJ1-2 | few
TGTGCCAGCAGTTTAGCCCGGGACAGGGGTTTGTCCACAGATACGCAGTATTTT | CASSLARDRGLSTDTQYF | TRBV12-3/TRBV12-4 | TRBD1 | TRBJ2-3 | few
TGTGCCAGCAGGGGGACAGGGGGCGAAGAGACCCAGTACTTC | CASRGTGGEETQYF | TRBV12-3/TRBV12-4 | TRBD1 | TRBJ2-5 | -
TGCAGCGAGGACAGGGGCCCTGGCTACACCTTC | CSEDRGPGYTF | TRBV29-1 | TRBD1 | TRBJ1-2 | -
TGTGCCAGCTCGCCCCAGACAGGATCGGTGGTGGTTGGCTACACCTTC | CASSPQTGSVVVGYTF | TRBV18 | - | TRBJ1-2 | -
TGCAGCGTTGAAATCGGAACCTACGAGCAGTACTTC | CSVEIGTYEQYF | TRBV29-1 | - | TRBJ2-7 | many
TGTGCCAGCAGTTATGGACAGGGGCGAAACGAAAAACTGTTTTTT | CASSYGQGRNEKLFF | TRBV6-2/TRBV6-3 | TRBD1 | TRBJ1-4 | -
TGTGCCAGCAGTTACGGCACGGCCCGGGGGACTGAAGCTTTCTTT | CASSYGTARGTEAFF | TRBV6-5 | - | TRBJ1-1 | -
TGCGCCAGCAGCCCTTCCTCCGGGACAGGGGGCCTCGAGACCCAGTACTTC | CASSPSSGTGGLETQYF | TRBV4-1 | TRBD1 | TRBJ2-5 | -
TGTGCCAGCAGCCCTTGGACTAGCGGGGGGCCCACTCAAGAGACCCAGTACTTC | CASSPWTSGGPTQETQYF | TRBV7-2 | TRBD2 | TRBJ2-5 | few
TGTGCCAGCAGTCCGGCTGCGGGGGCGCAGGAGCAGTACTTC | CASSPAAGAQEQYF | TRBV7-8 | - | TRBJ2-7 | -
TGTGCCAGCAGCGCGAGAGCGGGGGGGTACCAAGAGACCCAGTACTTC | CASSARAGGYQETQYF | TRBV12-3/TRBV12-4 | TRBD2 | TRBJ2-5 | -
TGTGCCAGCAGTACCCGGGACACTATCACAGATACGCAGTATTTT | CASSTRDTITDTQYF | TRBV6-1 | - | TRBJ2-3 | -
TGTGCCAGCACGGGACAGAATAACTATGGCTACACCTTC | CASTGQNNYGYTF | TRBV18 | TRBD1 | TRBJ1-2 | -
TGCGCCAGCAGCTTGGTCGGAGATCTCGGCTATGGCTACACCTTC | CASSLVGDLGYGYTF | TRBV5-1 | - | TRBJ1-2 | -
TGTGCCAGCAGCCAACTACTGCCGGGACTTAGCACAGATACGCAGTATTTT | CASSQLLPGLSTDTQYF | TRBV3-1 | - | TRBJ2-3 | few
TGCGCCAGCAGCCCGGGACTAGCGGGGGGTTACTACGAGCAGTACTTC | CASSPGLAGGYYEQYF | TRBV5-1 | TRBD2 | TRBJ2-7 | -
TGTGCCAGCAGCCTGGGGGTGGTCAACAATGAGCAGTTCTTC | CASSLGVVNNEQFF | TRBV11-1 | - | TRBJ2-1 | few
TGTGCCAGCACGGTTAGACTAGCCTACAATGAGCAGTTCTTC | CASTVRLAYNEQFF | TRBV12-3/TRBV12-4 | - | TRBJ2-1 | -
TGTGCCAGCAGCTTAATTCAGGGGAGCGAGACCCAGTACTTC | CASSLIQGSETQYF | TRBV11-2 | - | TRBJ2-5 | -
TGCAGCGTTGAAGGAAGGCGGGCCCACAATGAGCAGTTCTTC | CSVEGRRAHNEQFF | TRBV29-1 | - | TRBJ2-1 | -
TGTGCCAGCAGTTCCACCCGGACAGGGTTCCAAGAGACCCAGTACTTC | CASSSTRTGFQETQYF | TRBV28 | TRBD1 | TRBJ2-5 | few
TGCAGTGCTAGCGGGACAGGGCATTACGAGCAGTACTTC | CSASGTGHYEQYF | TRBV20-1 | TRBD1 | TRBJ2-7 | few
TGTGCCAGCAGTCCAGGGGTTGAGAGCAATCAGCCCCAGCATTTT | CASSPGVESNQPQHF | TRBV28 | - | TRBJ1-5 | -
TGTGCCAGCAGTCTACCAGGGGCCCCCTACGAGCAGTACTTC | CASSLPGAPYEQYF | TRBV28 | - | TRBJ2-7 | -
TGCAGTGCTTCCAGGATCGAAGGCTACACCTTC | CSASRIEGYTF | TRBV20-1 | - | TRBJ1-2 | -